A single sample gave rise to the 9 T cell receptor beta chains below, sequenced in a study of CD8+ T cells in alopecia areata. Extraction of RNA preceded its reverse transcription into cDNA, which served as the sequencing template. TCRdb keeps only in-frame clones here, not all; method: immunoSEQ multiplex PCR. This table has approximately 210,000 clones, around 65% appearing once. The treatment is: oral pan-JAK inhibitor, 5-10 mg twice daily. The source was CD4+ T cells sorted from blood, collected at approximately week 44, from a patient treated with tofacitinib. These receptors came from a human donor with alopecia areata.

The chain combines TRBV15 with TRBJ1-1; D is unresolved. Germline V lookup: CDR1 LNHNV, CDR2 YYDKDF (reference sequence). V lost 1 base to trimming and J lost 6 bases, with 9 bases between them. This CDR3 region has 13 residues. The CDR3 bases are TGTGCCACCAGCAGAGGTCTGATCCCTGAAGCTTTCTTT. It is translated as CATSRGLIPEAFF.

The chain uses TRBV10-3 and TRBJ2-5; maybe TRBD2 (6 bases). V lost 10 bases, J lost 11 bases, and 20 bases lay in between. Germline CDR1 and CDR2: ENHRY and SYGVKD. The CDR3 covers 12 residues. CDR3 in amino acids: CASTRGTGEQYF. The CDR3 bases are TGTGCCAGCACCCGTGGCACGGGGGAGCAGTACTTC.

This clone was seen a few times. The chain couples TRBV7-6 to TRBJ2-1, with D perhaps assigned TRBD1 or TRBD2 (5 bases each). Trimming took off 5 bases at V and 8 bases at J, with 16 bases between the two ends. CDR1 and CDR2 (germline): SGHVS, FNYEAQ. The CDR3 has 14 residues. The CDR3 region has the DNA TGTGCCAGCAGCCCGAGGACCGGGGCCTATGAGCAGTTCTTC. Protein: CASSPRTGAYEQFF. The full variable domain, rest sourced from reference TRBV7-6 and TRBJ2-1, is GAGVSQSPRYKVTKRGQDVALRCDPISGHVSLYWYRQALGQGPEFLTYFNYEAQQDKSGLPNDRFSAERPEGSISTLTIQRTEQRDSAMYRCASSPRTGAYEQFFGPGTRLTVL.

V is TRBV29-1 and J is TRBJ1-5; a weak D match, TRBD1 (6 bases). Trimming took 7 bases from V and 6 from J, leaving 16 bases between them. CDR3 size: 13 residues. Germline V gene data show CDR1 as SQVTM and CDR2 as ANQGSEA. CDR3 amino acids: CSASGEEGQPQHF. The DNA of the CDR3 is TGCAGCGCATCAGGGGAAGAGGGTCAGCCCCAGCATTTT.

This clone has only a few counts. CDR3 sequence reads: CASSLDFYNEQFF. CDR3 DNA: TGTGCCAGCAGTTTAGACTTTTACAATGAGCAGTTCTTC. The V gene is TRBV27, the J gene TRBJ2-1; the D is unclear. V was pared by 2 bases and J by 4 bases, with 6 bases between. The germline V gene encodes CDR1 MNHEY and CDR2 SMNVEV (reference sequence). The CDR3 runs to 13 residues.

In DNA, the CDR3 is TGCAGCGTTTACCTAACTGGGGCCAACGTCCTGACTTTC. This codes for CSVYLTGANVLTF. The chain combines TRBV29-1 with TRBJ2-6, with no clear D. The germline CDR1 and CDR2 sequences are SQVTM and ANQGSEA. The length of the CDR3 is 13 residues. Trimming cost V 5 bases and J 2 bases, with 7 bases left between them.

Only a few counts were recorded for this clone. The rearrangement uses TRBV30 and TRBJ1-5, with D unresolved. The CDR3 length is 14 residues. Germline V gene lookup returns CDR1 GTSNPN and CDR2 SVGIG (reference sequence). V was trimmed by 0 bases and J by 2 bases, leaving 8 bases between them. The CDR3 DNA reads as TGTGCCTGGAGTGTCCTCTCCCGCAATCAGCCCCAGCATTTT. This encodes CAWSVLSRNQPQHF. The complete variable domain, with remaining parts taken from reference TRBV30 and TRBJ1-5, reads SQTIHQWPATLVQPVGSPLSLECTVEGTSNPNLYWYRQAAGRGLQLLFYSVGIGQISSEVPQNLSASRPQDRQFILSSKKLLLSDSGFYLCAWSVLSRNQPQHFGDGTRLSIL.

CDR3 DNA sequence: TGCAGCGTTATGGCAGGGGTCGGCAATCAGCCCCAGCATTTT. It yields the protein CSVMAGVGNQPQHF. The V gene is TRBV29-1, the J gene TRBJ1-5; maybe TRBD1 (6 bases). V lost 5 bases, J lost 2 bases, and 13 bases lay in between. The CDR3 is 14 residues long. CDR1 SQVTM and CDR2 ANQGSEA come from the germline V gene.

The rearrangement uses TRBV2 and TRBJ1-2; 9 bases align to TRBD1. Germline CDR1 and CDR2: SNHLY and FYNNEI. The CDR3 extends over 12 amino acids. V lost 5 bases to trimming and J lost 8 bases; unmatched junction nucleotides: 3. The CDR3 nucleotides are TGTGCCAGCAGTACAGGGGGCTTGGGCTACACCTTC. It is translated as CASSTGGLGYTF.